This T cell receptor beta chain was found in a study of identical twins. This clonotype was picked up a small number of times. Germline CDR1 reads LNHNV; CDR2 reads YYDKDF (reference sequence). J was trimmed by 2 bases and V by 4 bases; bases with no gene match: 6. There are 15 residues in the CDR3. Via MiXCR, TCRdb re-called the 5' RACE reads, giving one row per CDR3 protein. The data show about 480,000 distinct CDR3 sequences, approximately 14% seen once. These data are also associated with another study on yellow fever vaccine responses in identical twins.

This chain uses TRBV15 with TRBJ2-3; TRBD1 matches at 7 bases. The source material was CD4+ T cells sorted from blood. This TCR was sampled from a woman under 30 in good health. CDR3 sequence: CATSTRQGDTDTQYF. The CDR3 nucleotides read TGTGCCACCAGCACCCGACAGGGCGACACAGATACGCAGTATTTT.